The 14 T cell receptor beta chains below come from one sample, sequenced in a study of shared clonotypes between healthy human individuals. Sequencing was performed with immunoSEQ multiplex PCR; in TCRdb, only in-frame clones are kept and a portion is missing. The repertoire consists of 2 million to 2.5 million clones, with 92% occurring once and the leading ten covering about 0.41%. Sequences were obtained from naive CD4+ T cells from PBMCs. Documented subset: CD45RA+ positively selected. Receptor source: a man aged 18 to 29 in good health. Some clones in this sample may be carry-over from other donors' samples.

The chain uses TRBV2 and TRBJ1-2; 7 nucleotides line up with TRBD1. CDR1 and CDR2 from the germline V gene are SNHLY and FYNNEI. The CDR3 sequence is 13 residues long. J gave up 7 bases and V 0 bases, and 2 bases lay outside the gene matches. CDR3 amino acids: CASSEARDSGYTF. CDR3 nucleotide sequence: TGTGCCAGCAGTGAAGCCAGGGACAGTGGCTACACCTTC.

The chain uses TRBV18 and TRBJ2-3, with no clear D. This CDR3 has 15 amino acids. Trimming took off 5 bases at V and 5 bases at J, with 17 bases between the two ends. The V gene's germline CDR1 is KGHSH and CDR2 LQKENI. The CDR3 protein is CASSFSLPDVDTQYF. CDR3 nucleotides: TGTGCCAGCTCATTCTCTCTACCGGACGTAGATACGCAGTATTTT.

This clone was found a few times. This rearrangement joins TRBV2 to TRBJ1-5; a possible D gene is TRBD1 (5 bases). The CDR3 has 14 residues. Germline CDR1 is SNHLY and CDR2 is FYNNEI. V was trimmed by 2 bases and J by 3 bases, leaving 8 bases between them. The CDR3 loop reads CASSEWGDNQPQHF. The CDR3 nucleotides read TGTGCCAGCAGTGAATGGGGGGACAATCAGCCCCAGCATTTT.

The rearrangement joins TRBV4-2 to TRBJ2-3, with a tentative D call TRBD2 (5 bases). Deletions cut 4 bases from V and 5 bases from J, with 19 bases between. The germline gives CDR1 LGHNA, CDR2 YNFKEQ. This CDR3 contains 16 residues. In DNA form, the CDR3 reads TGTGCCAGCAGCCTAGTCTGGGCTAGCAGCCAAGATACGCAGTATTTT. Its translation is CASSLVWASSQDTQYF.

This clone was recorded once. This CDR3 reads CASSPIPGPVGETQYF. The CDR3 DNA reads TGTGCCAGCTCACCAATTCCGGGGCCCGTCGGGGAGACCCAGTACTTC. V and J are TRBV18 and TRBJ2-5, with D tentatively TRBD1 or TRBD2 (5 bases each). Per the germline V gene, CDR1 is KGHSH and CDR2 is LQKENI. V was shortened by 2 bases and J by 5 bases, with 18 bases between the two germline ends. The CDR3 covers 16 residues. The full variable domain, in which reference TRBV18 and TRBJ2-5 provide the parts outside the CDR3, is NAGVMQNPRHLVRRRGQEARLRCSPMKGHSHVYWYRQLPEEGLKFMVYLQKENIIDESGMPKERFSAEFPKEGPSILRIQQVVRGDSAAYFCASSPIPGPVGETQYFGPGTRLLVL.

The chain employs TRBV14 and TRBJ2-1; 16 bases fit TRBD2. This CDR3 is built from 21 residues. Trimming cost V 1 base and J 0 bases; bases outside gene matches: 9. The germline V gene encodes CDR1 SGHDN and CDR2 FVKESK. The CDR3 loop is CASSQGIGTSGRESSYNEQFF. CDR3 nucleotides: TGTGCCAGCAGCCAAGGGATTGGGACTAGCGGGAGGGAAAGCTCCTACAATGAGCAGTTCTTC. Full variable domain (remainder filled in from reference TRBV14 and TRBJ2-1): EAGVTQFPSHSVIEKGQTVTLRCDPISGHDNLYWYRRVMGKEIKFLLHFVKESKQDESGMPNNRFLAERTGGTYSTLKVQPAELEDSGVYFCASSQGIGTSGRESSYNEQFFGPGTRLTVL.

The chain employs TRBV6-1 and TRBJ2-7, with 7 nucleotides matching TRBD2. The V gene's germline CDR1 is MNHNS and CDR2 SASEGT. The length of the CDR3 is 13 residues. V was pared by 6 bases and J by 3 bases, with 5 bases of the junction left unmatched. The CDR3 DNA sequence: TGTGCCAGCAGAGGACTAGTCGACTACGAGCAGTACTTC. This sequence encodes CASRGLVDYEQYF.

CDR3 nucleotides: TGTGCCAGCAGTTTACTTGGGGTATACACCGGGGAGCTGTTTTTT. Encoded protein: CASSLLGVYTGELFF. The chain combines TRBV28 with TRBJ2-2; D not certain. The CDR3 has 15 residues. V was cut by 2 bases and J by 3 bases, with 10 bases left in between. Per the germline V gene, CDR1 is MDHEN and CDR2 is SYDVKM.

The chain employs TRBV5-4 and TRBJ2-2; D gene unclear. Germline CDR1 and CDR2: SGHNT and YYREEE (reference sequence). V was trimmed by 2 bases and J by 6 bases, leaving 5 bases between them. There are 12 residues in the CDR3. CDR3 residues: CASSFEPGELFF. DNA of the CDR3: TGTGCCAGCAGCTTTGAGCCCGGGGAGCTGTTTTTT.

The gene calls are TRBV5-1 and TRBJ1-1, with 7 nucleotides matching TRBD1. Germline V lookup: CDR1 SGHRS, CDR2 YFSETQ. V lost 6 bases and J lost 1; bases outside the gene matches: 6. The CDR3 runs to 14 residues. CDR3 in DNA: TGCGCCAGCACTCCGAGACAGGGGAACACTGAAGCTTTCTTT. Its translation: CASTPRQGNTEAFF.

This clone was seen a handful of times. The chain couples TRBV19 to TRBJ2-1, with 12 bases matching TRBD1. Germline CDR1 and CDR2: LNHDA and SQIVND (reference sequence). The V and J ends lost 5 bases and 5 bases, in that order; junction bases with no gene match: 16. The CDR3 loop spans 19 amino acids. DNA for the CDR3: TGTGCCAGTAGTCTTACCCGGGACAGGGGGCAATATTCCGACAATGAGCAGTTCTTC. Its translation: CASSLTRDRGQYSDNEQFF.

This chain links TRBV28 with TRBJ2-7; D unclear. Germline CDR1 and CDR2: MDHEN and SYDVKM. The CDR3 runs to 14 residues. V gave up 3 bases and J gave up 4 bases, with 13 bases separating them. Here the CDR3 DNA reads TGTGCCAGCAGTTTGGGTTCTGCTAGGTACGAGCAGTACTTC. It is translated as CASSLGSARYEQYF. The full variable domain, rest sourced from reference TRBV28 and TRBJ2-7, is DVKVTQSSRYLVKRTGEKVFLECVQDMDHENMFWYRQDPGLGLRLIYFSYDVKMKEKGDIPEGYSVSREKKERFSLILESASTNQTSMYLCASSLGSARYEQYFGPGTRLTVT.

The chain has TRBV5-1 and TRBJ2-3; the D is unclear. This CDR3 comprises 16 residues. CDR1 is SGHRS, CDR2 YFSETQ, per germline. The V end lost 0 bases, the J end lost 1 base, and 12 bases lay between the germline ends. Here the CDR3 DNA reads TGCGCCAGCAGCTTGGCGCCTCAGAAGGGCACAGATACGCAGTATTTT. This codes for CASSLAPQKGTDTQYF. Complete variable domain (other parts from reference TRBV5-1 and TRBJ2-3): KAGVTQTPRYLIKTRGQQVTLSCSPISGHRSVSWYQQTPGQGLQFLFEYFSETQRNKGNFPGRFSGRQFSNSRSEMNVSTLELGDSALYLCASSLAPQKGTDTQYFGPGTRLTVL.

The count of this clone is one. This chain uses TRBV14 with TRBJ1-3; tentatively, D is TRBD1 (5 bases). The ends were cut back, 2 bases at V and 3 bases at J, with 14 bases in the middle. CDR3 length: 16 residues. The V gene's germline CDR1 is SGHDN and CDR2 FVKESK. This CDR3 is CASSQWRQGLGNTIYF. Written as DNA, the CDR3 is TGTGCCAGCAGCCAATGGAGGCAGGGACTTGGAAACACCATATATTTT.